This T cell receptor (beta chain) is from a study of T-cell reconstitution after alpha-beta-depleted transplantation in children. A TCRbeta library incorporating unique molecular identifiers was prepared. MiXCR was run by TCRdb on the PCR reads, yielding one entry per CDR3 protein. The sample comprises 55,000 to 65,000 distinct CDR3 sequences, approximately 43% of which are singletons, and more than 95% rests with the top ten. Study-level points and caveats: When one year had passed after transplant, most T-cell counts and diversity came from newly produced T cells. Several hundred expanded graft clones reportedly supplied alpha-beta T cells about two months after transplant. High day-60 TCRbeta diversity in some patients came from surviving recipient T cells and thymic progenitors.

Turning to this clonotype: The antigen remains undetermined.

There are 16 residues in the CDR3. Germline assignment: CDR1 SGHRS and CDR2 YFSETQ. Trimming cost V 0 bases and J 0 bases, with 9 bases left between them. This specimen was PBMCs, mostly from graft donor cells, taken 360 days after TCRalphabeta/CD19-depleted stem cell transplant. The chain couples TRBV5-1 to TRBJ1-4; tentatively, D is TRBD1 (5 bases). This TCR was sampled from a male patient younger than 18 who had a stem cell transplant for acute lymphoblastic leukemia, so the T cells may come from the graft donor. The CDR3 nucleotides read TGCGCCAGCAGCTTGGCCCCGACAGCAACTAATGAAAAACTGTTTTTT. It yields the protein CASSLAPTATNEKLFF.